The T cell receptor (beta chain) under discussion was sequenced for a study of siplizumab effects on memory and regulatory T cells. Using immunoSEQ multiplex PCR, the repertoire was profiled, and TCRdb retains in-frame clones only, with some absent. The sample contains approximately 100,000 clones, around 90% of which appear only once. Material for sequencing was CD4+ T cells sorted from blood. The clonotype comes from a human donor in good health. Some clones in this sample may be carry-over from other donors' samples.

Here the CDR3 reads CASSFWTSSYNEQFF. CDR3 DNA sequence: TGTGCCAGCAGCTTTTGGACTAGCAGCTACAATGAGCAGTTCTTC. This chain connects TRBV7-8 to TRBJ2-1; TRBD2 agrees at 8 bases. The length of the CDR3 is 15 residues. The V gene end was trimmed by 3 bases and the J gene end by 3 bases; junction bases not matched to a gene: 4. Germline CDR1 and CDR2: SGHVS and FQNEAQ.